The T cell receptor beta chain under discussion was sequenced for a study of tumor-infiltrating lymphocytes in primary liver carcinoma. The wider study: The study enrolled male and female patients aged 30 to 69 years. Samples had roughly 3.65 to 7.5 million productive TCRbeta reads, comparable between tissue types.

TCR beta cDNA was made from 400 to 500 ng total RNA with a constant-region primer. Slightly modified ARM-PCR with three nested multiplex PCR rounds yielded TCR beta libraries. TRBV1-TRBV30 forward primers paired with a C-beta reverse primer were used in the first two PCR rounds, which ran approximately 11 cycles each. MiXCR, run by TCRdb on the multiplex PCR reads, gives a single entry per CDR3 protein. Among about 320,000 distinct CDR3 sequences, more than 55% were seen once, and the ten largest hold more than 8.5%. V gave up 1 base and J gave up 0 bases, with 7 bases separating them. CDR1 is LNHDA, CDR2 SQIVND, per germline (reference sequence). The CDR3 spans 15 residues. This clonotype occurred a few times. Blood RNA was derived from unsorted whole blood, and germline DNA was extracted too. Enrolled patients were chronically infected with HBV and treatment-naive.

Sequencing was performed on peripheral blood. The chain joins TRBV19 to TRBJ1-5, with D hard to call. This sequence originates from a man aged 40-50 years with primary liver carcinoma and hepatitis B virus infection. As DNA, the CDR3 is TGTGCCAGTAGTATAGGGGCCGTTAGCAATCAGCCCCAGCATTTT. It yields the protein CASSIGAVSNQPQHF.